The sample holds a few counts of the clone carrying this T cell receptor (beta chain). Its specificity is not known. This sample stems from a study of CD8+ T cells in alopecia areata. Study in general: Treated patients swallowed 5 to 10 mg of oral tofacitinib twice daily. General study points: With one nonresponder, baseline CD8+ expansion's link to response remains uncertain. Scalp samples also contribute reads from the resident alphabeta T cells found in normal skin. While patients received tofacitinib, many expanded lesional clones remained present in scalp and blood.

The treatment was: oral pan-JAK inhibitor, 5-10 mg twice daily. RNA was extracted and reverse transcribed into cDNA as the sequencing template. This table comes from immunoSEQ multiplex PCR, and its TCRdb copy is limited to in-frame clones, with some not included. The repertoire holds about 280,000 clones, nearly 60% seen once, with around 1.7% in the top ten. Trimming took 4 bases from V and 7 from J, leaving 11 bases between them. The CDR3 totals 12 residues. Per the germline V gene, CDR1 is MNHNY and CDR2 is SVGAGI (reference sequence). This sequence originates from a human donor with alopecia areata. V usage is TRBV6-6 and J usage is TRBJ2-7; D remains unclear. The sample here was CD4+ T cells sorted from blood, taken at week 24, from a patient treated with tofacitinib. The CDR3 coding sequence is TGTGCCAGCAGTTCGTCCACGGGTGAGCAGTACTTC. This gives the protein CASSSSTGEQYF.